This TCR beta chain was profiled in a study of blood T cell repertoires in COVID-19. Original analysis: Nucleated cell number was recorded as an estimate derived from reference gene primer amplification. Clones were sequenced by immunoSEQ multiplex PCR, and TCRdb holds only the in-frame ones, with some missing. That table supplies the V and J calls and clone size; D and trimming were determined from the DNA. The table has over 120,000 clones, about 87% seen once. The CDR3 spans 16 residues. Germline assignment: CDR1 SGHRS and CDR2 YFSETQ. The germline V and J ends were trimmed by 0 bases and 3 bases, with 16 bases remaining between them.

The chain links TRBV5-1 to TRBJ2-7, with D perhaps matching TRBD2 (6 bases). The sequencing sample was made of peripheral blood. The TCR originated in a man aged 45-60 years who had recovered from COVID-19. CDR3: CASSLGSDGGVYEQYF. CDR3 DNA sequence: TGCGCCAGCAGCTTGGGGTCGGACGGAGGGGTCTACGAGCAGTACTTC.